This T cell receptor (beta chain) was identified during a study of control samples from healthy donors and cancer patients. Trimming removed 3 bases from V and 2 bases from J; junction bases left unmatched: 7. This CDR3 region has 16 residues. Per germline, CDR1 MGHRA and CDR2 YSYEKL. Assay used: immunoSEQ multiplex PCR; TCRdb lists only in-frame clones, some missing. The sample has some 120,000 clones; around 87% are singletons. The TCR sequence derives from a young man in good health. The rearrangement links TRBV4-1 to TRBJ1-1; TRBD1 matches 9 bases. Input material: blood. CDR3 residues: CASSHGQGMGNTEAFF. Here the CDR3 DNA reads TGCGCCAGCAGCCACGGACAGGGGATGGGTAACACTGAAGCTTTCTTT.